The 14 T cell receptor beta chains below come from one sample, sequenced in a study of blood T cell repertoires in COVID-19. Measured with immunoSEQ multiplex PCR; TCRdb has only the in-frame clones, and not every one. The sample holds roughly 330,000 clones, roughly 86% seen once. Sequenced: PBMCs or T cells enriched from blood (not recorded which). These TCRs come from a woman in her thirties who had recovered from COVID-19.

V and J are TRBV14 and TRBJ1-4, with 8 bases matching TRBD1. The ends lost 1 base at V and 8 bases at J; junction bases unmatched: 6. Germline V lookup: CDR1 SGHDN, CDR2 FVKESK. The CDR3 is made up of 15 amino acids. DNA of the CDR3: TGTGCCAGCAGCCAAGCGGACAGGGTGCGAGAAAAACTGTTTTTT. Translating it yields CASSQADRVREKLFF.

The gene calls are TRBV19 and TRBJ2-7; 10 bases map to TRBD1. Germline V gene sequence: CDR1 LNHDA, CDR2 SQIVND (reference sequence). V lost 3 bases and J lost 3; bases outside the gene matches: 5. CDR3 length: 15 amino acids. The CDR3: CASSIEGQGFYEQYF. CDR3 coding DNA: TGTGCCAGTAGTATTGAGGGACAGGGGTTCTACGAGCAGTACTTC.

This clone came up a few times. The genes are TRBV5-1 and TRBJ1-1; maybe TRBD1 (5 bases). Trimming left V 1 base short and J 3 bases short, with 7 bases between. Germline lookup yields CDR1 SGHRS and CDR2 YFSETQ. CDR3 size: 13 residues. CDR3 nucleotide sequence: TGCGCCAGCAGCTTGCCGGGGGACACTGAAGCTTTCTTT. It yields the protein CASSLPGDTEAFF. Filled out from reference TRBV5-1 and TRBJ1-1, the complete variable domain reads KAGVTQTPRYLIKTRGQQVTLSCSPISGHRSVSWYQQTPGQGLQFLFEYFSETQRNKGNFPGRFSGRQFSNSRSEMNVSTLELGDSALYLCASSLPGDTEAFFGQGTRLTVV.

As concerns this clone: This specimen includes other DNA sequences encoding the same CDR3. This chain connects TRBV28 to TRBJ1-5; D might be TRBD1 (5 bases). V dropped 3 bases and J dropped 7 bases, with 10 bases sitting between them. This CDR3 is built from 13 residues. Per germline, CDR1 MDHEN and CDR2 SYDVKM. The CDR3 region is CASSLTGGQPQHF. The CDR3 DNA reads TGTGCCAGCAGTTTGACGGGGGGACAGCCCCAGCATTTT.

The chain joins TRBV14 to TRBJ2-4; 11 nucleotides agree with TRBD1. Trimming at V came to 2 bases and at J to 6 bases, leaving 3 bases not matched to a gene. The CDR3 runs to 15 residues. Germline lookup yields CDR1 SGHDN and CDR2 FVKESK. The CDR3 coding sequence is TGTGCCAGCAGCCAACGGACAGGGGGCACAAACATTCAGTACTTC. Its protein product is CASSQRTGGTNIQYF.

The rearrangement uses TRBV5-6 and TRBJ2-2; D may be TRBD2 (5 bases). CDR3 length: 13 residues. CDR1 is SGHDT, CDR2 YYEEEE, per germline. V was shortened by 0 bases and J by 5 bases, with 5 bases between the two germline ends. The chain's CDR3 is CASSLVATGELFF. The CDR3 DNA is TGTGCCAGCAGCTTGGTAGCGACCGGGGAGCTGTTTTTT.

The chain links TRBV30 to TRBJ1-4; D unclear. Germline V CDR1 and CDR2: GTSNPN, SVGIG (reference sequence). The CDR3 length is 11 residues. The V and J ends lost 5 bases and 8 bases respectively, with 9 bases between them. CDR3 protein: CAWGYQEKLFF. The DNA of the CDR3 is TGTGCCTGGGGGTACCAGGAAAAACTGTTTTTT.

The rearrangement uses TRBV3-1 (or the pseudogene TRBV3-2) and TRBJ2-1, with TRBD2 matching over 10 bases. V was pared by 1 base and J by 9 bases, with 12 bases of the junction left unmatched. CDR3 size: 17 residues. Germline V CDR1 and CDR2: LGHDT, YNNKEL (reference sequence). This CDR3 reads CASSQGVAGGDGREQFF. CDR3 nucleotide sequence: TGTGCCAGCAGCCAAGGAGTAGCGGGGGGCGATGGTCGTGAGCAGTTCTTC.

V usage is TRBV6-5 and J usage is TRBJ1-2; D gene ambiguous. CDR3 length equals 13 residues. Germline V CDR1 and CDR2: MNHEY, SVGAGI. V was trimmed by 5 bases and J by 7 bases, leaving 14 bases between them. The CDR3: CASSLGRAAGYTF. CDR3 DNA sequence: TGTGCCAGCAGTCTGGGGAGGGCGGCTGGCTACACCTTC.

Here the CDR3 DNA reads TGTGCCTGGGAACAGGGGACAGCTACTTATTTGAACACTGAAGCTTTCTTT. Encoded protein: CAWEQGTATYLNTEAFF. The genes are TRBV30 and TRBJ1-1, with TRBD1 matching over 7 bases. There are 17 residues in the CDR3. With V trimmed by 5 bases and J by 0 bases, 15 bases remained unmatched. The germline CDR1 and CDR2 sequences are GTSNPN and SVGIG (reference sequence).

The chain joins TRBV6-5 to TRBJ1-2; D unresolved. With 2 bases removed from V and 4 bases from J, the gap between germline ends came to 11 bases. Germline CDR1 MNHEY, CDR2 SVGAGI. The CDR3 consists of 14 residues. The CDR3 protein is CASSYGPVGYGYTF. The CDR3 DNA sequence: TGTGCCAGCAGTTACGGGCCAGTAGGCTATGGCTACACCTTC.

This chain connects TRBV27 to TRBJ2-7, with 7 bases matching TRBD1. The V gene's germline CDR1 is MNHEY and CDR2 SMNVEV (reference sequence). After removal of 6 bases from V and 3 bases from J, the junction contained 5 bases not matched to a gene. The CDR3 has 13 amino acids. CDR3 amino acids: CASRPGQNYEQYF. The CDR3 bases are TGTGCCAGCAGGCCGGGACAGAACTACGAGCAGTACTTC.

V and J are TRBV2 and TRBJ1-5; maybe TRBD1 (6 bases). Trimming shortened V by 6 bases and J by 4 bases, and 16 bases separated the two germline ends. The CDR3 length is 15 residues. Germline V gene data show CDR1 as SNHLY and CDR2 as FYNNEI. CDR3 loop: CASSENPGQNQPQHF. CDR3 sequence (DNA): TGTGCCAGCAGCGAGAATCCGGGACAAAATCAGCCCCAGCATTTT.

The rearrangement joins TRBV9 to TRBJ2-5, with TRBD2 matching 10 bases. The CDR3 extends over 15 amino acids. With V trimmed by 4 bases and J by 1 base, 4 bases remained unmatched. CDR1 is SGDLS and CDR2 is YYNGEE in the germline V gene. CDR3 in amino acids: CASSRTSGSQETQYF. Written as DNA, the CDR3 is TGTGCCAGCAGCAGGACTAGCGGATCCCAAGAGACCCAGTACTTC.